The entry that follows covers one T cell receptor (beta chain) sequence. What it binds is not known. The record originates from a study of T cell repertoires in cytomegalovirus infection. Turning to the study itself: Recently identified HLA-C-restricted and well-studied HLA-B-restricted CMV epitopes were used.

TCRdb used MiXCR to reprocess the reads, holding one entry per CDR3 protein. The table records 680,000 or so distinct CDR3 sequences, roughly a third of them present only once. V was clipped by 4 bases and J by 7 bases, with 20 bases between them. The CDR3 has 15 residues. Germline V gene data show CDR1 as LGHDT and CDR2 as YNNKEL (reference sequence). J is TRBJ2-7 and V is TRBV3-1, with D perhaps TRBD2 (5 bases). The source is a human donor in good health (CMV status not recorded). Some clones in this sample may be carry-over from other donors' samples. The sequencing used cultured PBMCs, collected from culture after CMV antigen stimulation. In DNA form, the CDR3 reads TGTGCCAGCAGCCTCTCCCGGACTGGCCCTTGGGAGCAGTACTTC. It encodes CASSLSRTGPWEQYF.